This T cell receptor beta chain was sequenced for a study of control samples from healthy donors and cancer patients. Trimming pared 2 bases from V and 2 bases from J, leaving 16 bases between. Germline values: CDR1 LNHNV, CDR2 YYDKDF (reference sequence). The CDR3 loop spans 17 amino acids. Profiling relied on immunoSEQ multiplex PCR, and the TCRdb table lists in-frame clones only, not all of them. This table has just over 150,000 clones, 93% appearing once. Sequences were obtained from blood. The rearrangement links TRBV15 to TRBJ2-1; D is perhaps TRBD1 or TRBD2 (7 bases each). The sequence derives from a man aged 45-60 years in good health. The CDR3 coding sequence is TGTGCCACCAGCAGAAGTCTTTCAGGGGGGGCCTACAATGAGCAGTTCTTC. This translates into CATSRSLSGGAYNEQFF.